This T cell receptor beta chain originates from a study of CD8 T cells in Susac syndrome. RNA in amounts of about 0.45 to 1 ug was reverse transcribed with random hexamers. Across 54 Vbeta and 13 Jbeta, immunoSEQ multiplex PCR amplified TCR beta CDR3. TCRdb reprocessed the immunoSEQ multiplex PCR reads with MiXCR, giving one entry per CDR3 protein. The sample lists 100,000 to 150,000 distinct CDR3 sequences; over 90% were seen once. In this sample, this clonotype turned up once. Its cognate antigen is unknown. V shed 1 base and J shed 3 bases, with 9 bases lying between them. Germline V lookup: CDR1 SGHVS, CDR2 FQNEAQ. The length of the CDR3 is 15 residues. Study outcomes and limitations: The TCR sequencing and HLA analysis in the study involved a relatively small number of individuals, as the study acknowledged.

Material: CD8+ T cells from PBMCs. The rearrangement links TRBV7-8 to TRBJ2-2; no reliable D call. The sequence derives from a human donor with Susac syndrome. The CDR3 bases are TGTGCCAGCAGCTTAGGTTCGGTACACACCGGGGAGCTGTTTTTT. It translates to CASSLGSVHTGELFF.